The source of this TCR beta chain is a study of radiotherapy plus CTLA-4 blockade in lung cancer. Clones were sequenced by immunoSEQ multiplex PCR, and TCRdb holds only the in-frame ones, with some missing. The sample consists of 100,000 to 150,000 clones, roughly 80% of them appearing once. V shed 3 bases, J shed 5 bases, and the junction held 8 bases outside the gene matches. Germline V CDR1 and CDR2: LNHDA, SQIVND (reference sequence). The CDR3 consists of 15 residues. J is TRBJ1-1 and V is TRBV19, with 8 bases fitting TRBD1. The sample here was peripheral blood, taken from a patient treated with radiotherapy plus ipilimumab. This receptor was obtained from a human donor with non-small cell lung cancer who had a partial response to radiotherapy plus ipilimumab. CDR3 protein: CASSMVAGGRTEAFF. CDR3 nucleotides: TGTGCCAGTAGTATGGTGGCAGGGGGCCGAACTGAAGCTTTCTTT.